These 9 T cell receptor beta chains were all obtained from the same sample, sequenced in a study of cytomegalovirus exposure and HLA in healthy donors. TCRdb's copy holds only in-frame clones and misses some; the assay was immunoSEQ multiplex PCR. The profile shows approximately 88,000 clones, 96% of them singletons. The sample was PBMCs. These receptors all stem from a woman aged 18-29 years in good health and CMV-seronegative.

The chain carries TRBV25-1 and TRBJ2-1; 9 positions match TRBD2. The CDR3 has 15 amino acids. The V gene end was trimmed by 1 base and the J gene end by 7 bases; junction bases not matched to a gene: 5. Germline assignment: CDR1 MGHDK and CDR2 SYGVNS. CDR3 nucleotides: TGTGCCAGCAGTGAATCCGGGACTAGCAAGAATGAGCAGTTCTTC. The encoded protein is CASSESGTSKNEQFF.

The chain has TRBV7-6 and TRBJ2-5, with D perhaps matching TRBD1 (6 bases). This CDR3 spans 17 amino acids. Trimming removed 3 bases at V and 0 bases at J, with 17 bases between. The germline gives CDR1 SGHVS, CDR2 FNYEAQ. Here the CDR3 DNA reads TGTGCCAGCAGCTTCGGCCGGGACAACGCTTACCAAGAGACCCAGTACTTC. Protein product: CASSFGRDNAYQETQYF.

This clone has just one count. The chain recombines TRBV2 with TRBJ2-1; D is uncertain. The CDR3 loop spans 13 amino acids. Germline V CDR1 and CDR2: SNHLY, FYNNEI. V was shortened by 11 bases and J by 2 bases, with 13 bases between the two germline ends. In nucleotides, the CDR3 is TGTGCCGGCCTACCGGGTACCTACAATGAGCAGTTCTTC. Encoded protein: CAGLPGTYNEQFF.

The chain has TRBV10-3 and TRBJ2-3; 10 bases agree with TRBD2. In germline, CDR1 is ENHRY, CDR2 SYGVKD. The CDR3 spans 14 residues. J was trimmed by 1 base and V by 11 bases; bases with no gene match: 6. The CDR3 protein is CAAGTSDGTDTQYF. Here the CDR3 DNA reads TGTGCCGCGGGGACTAGCGATGGCACAGATACGCAGTATTTT.

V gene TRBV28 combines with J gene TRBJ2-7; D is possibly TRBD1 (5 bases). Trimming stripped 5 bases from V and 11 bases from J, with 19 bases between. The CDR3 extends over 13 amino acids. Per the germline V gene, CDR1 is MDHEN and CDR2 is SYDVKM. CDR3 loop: CASSPSPQGFEYF. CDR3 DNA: TGTGCCAGCAGTCCCTCCCCCCAGGGTTTCGAGTACTTC.

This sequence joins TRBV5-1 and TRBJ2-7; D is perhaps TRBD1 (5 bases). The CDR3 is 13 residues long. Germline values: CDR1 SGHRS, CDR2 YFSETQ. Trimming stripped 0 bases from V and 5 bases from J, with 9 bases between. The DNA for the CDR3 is TGCGCCAGCAGCTTGGCCGTAGGGGACGAGCAGTACTTC. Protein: CASSLAVGDEQYF.

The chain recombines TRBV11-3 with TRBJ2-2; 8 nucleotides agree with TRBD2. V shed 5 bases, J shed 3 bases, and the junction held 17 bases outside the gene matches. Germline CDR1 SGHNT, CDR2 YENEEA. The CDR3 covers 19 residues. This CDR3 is CASSGGGSGRPPYTGELFF. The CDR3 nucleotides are TGTGCCAGCAGCGGAGGGGGGAGCGGGAGACCGCCGTACACCGGGGAGCTGTTTTTT.

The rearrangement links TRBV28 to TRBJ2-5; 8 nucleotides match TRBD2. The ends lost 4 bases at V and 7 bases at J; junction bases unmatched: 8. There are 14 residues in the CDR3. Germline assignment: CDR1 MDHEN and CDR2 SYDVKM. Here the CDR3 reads CASSYPGLGGTQYF. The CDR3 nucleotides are TGTGCCAGCAGTTACCCGGGACTAGGTGGGACCCAGTACTTC.

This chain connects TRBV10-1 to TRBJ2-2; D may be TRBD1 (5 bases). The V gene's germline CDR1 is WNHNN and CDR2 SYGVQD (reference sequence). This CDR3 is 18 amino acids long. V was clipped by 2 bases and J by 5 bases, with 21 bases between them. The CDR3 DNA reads TGCGCCAGCAGTGAGGGTACAGGCATTGTTAAGGGGACCGGGGAGCTGTTTTTT. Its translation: CASSEGTGIVKGTGELFF.